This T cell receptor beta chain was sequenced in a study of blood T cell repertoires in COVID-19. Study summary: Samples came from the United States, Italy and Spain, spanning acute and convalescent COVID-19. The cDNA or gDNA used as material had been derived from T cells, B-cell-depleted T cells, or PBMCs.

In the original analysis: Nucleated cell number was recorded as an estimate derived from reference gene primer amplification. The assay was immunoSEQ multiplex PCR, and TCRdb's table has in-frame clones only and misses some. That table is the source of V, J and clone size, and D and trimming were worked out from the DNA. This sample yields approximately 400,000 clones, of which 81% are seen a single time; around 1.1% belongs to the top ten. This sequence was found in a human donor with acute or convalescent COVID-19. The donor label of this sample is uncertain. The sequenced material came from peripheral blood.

The CDR3 region is CASSLGREGAFF. The DNA of the CDR3 is TGTGCCAGCAGCCTGGGCAGGGAGGGGGCTTTCTTT. The chain recombines TRBV12-3 or TRBV12-4 with TRBJ1-1, with D possibly being TRBD1 (5 bases). CDR3 size: 12 residues. V shed 6 bases and J shed 11 bases, with 16 bases lying between them.